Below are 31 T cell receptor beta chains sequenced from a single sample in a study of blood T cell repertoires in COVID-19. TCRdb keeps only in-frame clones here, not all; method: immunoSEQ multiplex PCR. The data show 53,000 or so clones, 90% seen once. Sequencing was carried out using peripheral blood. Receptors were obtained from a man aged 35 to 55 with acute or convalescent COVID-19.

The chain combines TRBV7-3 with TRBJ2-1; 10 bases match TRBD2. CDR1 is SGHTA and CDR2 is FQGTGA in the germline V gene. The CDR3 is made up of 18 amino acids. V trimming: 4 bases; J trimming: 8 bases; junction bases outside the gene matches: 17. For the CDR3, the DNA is TGTGCCAGCAGCTCCCCAGGGGGGATAGCGGGAGGTGCATATGAGCAGTTCTTC. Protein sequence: CASSSPGGIAGGAYEQFF.

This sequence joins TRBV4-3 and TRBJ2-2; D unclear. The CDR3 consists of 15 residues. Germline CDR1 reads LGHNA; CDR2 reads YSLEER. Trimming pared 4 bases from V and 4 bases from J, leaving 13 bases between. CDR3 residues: CASSLLGRSTGELFF. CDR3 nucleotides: TGCGCCAGCAGCCTCTTGGGCAGATCCACCGGGGAGCTGTTTTTT.

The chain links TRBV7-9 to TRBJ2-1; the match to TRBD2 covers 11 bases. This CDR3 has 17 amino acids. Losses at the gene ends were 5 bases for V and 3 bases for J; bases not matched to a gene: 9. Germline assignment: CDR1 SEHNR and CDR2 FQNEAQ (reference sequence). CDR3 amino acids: CASSQGASGRHYNEQFF. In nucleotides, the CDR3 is TGTGCCAGCAGCCAGGGGGCTAGCGGGAGGCACTACAATGAGCAGTTCTTC.

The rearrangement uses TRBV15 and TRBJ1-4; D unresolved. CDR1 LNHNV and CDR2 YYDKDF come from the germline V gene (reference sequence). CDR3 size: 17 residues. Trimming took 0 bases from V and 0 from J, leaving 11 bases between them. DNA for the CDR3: TGTGCCACCAGCAGAGATCTCACAAGTGCAACTAATGAAAAACTGTTTTTT. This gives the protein CATSRDLTSATNEKLFF.

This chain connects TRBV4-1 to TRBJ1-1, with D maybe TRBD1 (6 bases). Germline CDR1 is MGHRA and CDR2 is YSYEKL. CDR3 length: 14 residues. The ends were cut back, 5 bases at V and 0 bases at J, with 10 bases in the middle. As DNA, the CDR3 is TGCGCCAGCAGCGTACAGGGTATGAACACTGAAGCTTTCTTT. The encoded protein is CASSVQGMNTEAFF.

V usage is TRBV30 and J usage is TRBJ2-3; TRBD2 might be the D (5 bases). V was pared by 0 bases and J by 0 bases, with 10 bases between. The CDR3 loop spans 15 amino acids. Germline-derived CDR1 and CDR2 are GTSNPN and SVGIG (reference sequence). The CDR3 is CAWSVLDRSTDTQYF. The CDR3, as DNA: TGTGCCTGGAGTGTACTAGACCGGAGCACAGATACGCAGTATTTT.

Here the CDR3 DNA reads TGTGCCAGCAGCCAGTTCTCGGGACTAGCGGGAGTGGGTAACACCGGGGAGCTGTTTTTT. It codes for CASSQFSGLAGVGNTGELFF. The V call is TRBV6-6, the J call TRBJ2-2; the match to TRBD2 covers 14 bases. V was clipped by 6 bases and J by 2 bases; unmatched bases: 14. Germline CDR1 reads MNHNY; CDR2 reads SVGAGI (reference sequence). The CDR3 loop spans 20 amino acids.

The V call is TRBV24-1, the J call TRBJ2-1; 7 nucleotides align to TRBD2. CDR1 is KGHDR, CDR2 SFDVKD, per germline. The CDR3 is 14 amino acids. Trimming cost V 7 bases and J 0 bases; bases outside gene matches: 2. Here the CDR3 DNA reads TGTGCCACCAGGGGCGGGAGCTCCTACAATGAGCAGTTCTTC. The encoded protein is CATRGGSSYNEQFF.

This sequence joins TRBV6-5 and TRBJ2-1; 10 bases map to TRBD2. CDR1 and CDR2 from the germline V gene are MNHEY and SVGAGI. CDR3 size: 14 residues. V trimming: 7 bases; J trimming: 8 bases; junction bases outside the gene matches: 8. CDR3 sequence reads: CASTVKAGGDEQFF. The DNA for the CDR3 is TGTGCCAGCACCGTCAAAGCGGGAGGGGATGAGCAGTTCTTC.

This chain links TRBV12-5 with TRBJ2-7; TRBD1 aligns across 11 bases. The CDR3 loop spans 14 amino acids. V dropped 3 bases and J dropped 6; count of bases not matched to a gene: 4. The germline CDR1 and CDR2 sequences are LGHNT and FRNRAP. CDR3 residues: CASGFWTGGSEQYF. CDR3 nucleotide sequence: TGTGCTAGTGGTTTCTGGACAGGGGGCTCCGAGCAGTACTTC. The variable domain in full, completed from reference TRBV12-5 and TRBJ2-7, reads DARVTQTPRHKVTEMGQEVTMRCQPILGHNTVFWYRQTMMQGLELLAYFRNRAPLDDSGMPKDRFSAEMPDATLATLKIQPSEPRDSAVYFCASGFWTGGSEQYFGPGTRLTVT.

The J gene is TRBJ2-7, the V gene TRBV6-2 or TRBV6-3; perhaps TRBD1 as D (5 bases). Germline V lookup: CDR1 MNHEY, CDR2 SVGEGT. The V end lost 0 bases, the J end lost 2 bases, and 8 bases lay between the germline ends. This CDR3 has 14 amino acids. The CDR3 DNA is TGTGCCAGCAGTTACTCAGGACACGCCTACGAGCAGTACTTC. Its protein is CASSYSGHAYEQYF.

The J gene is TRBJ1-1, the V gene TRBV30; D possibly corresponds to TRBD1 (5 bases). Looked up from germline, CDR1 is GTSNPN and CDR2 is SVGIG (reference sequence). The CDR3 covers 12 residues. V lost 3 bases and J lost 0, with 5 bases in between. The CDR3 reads CAWRGLNTEAFF. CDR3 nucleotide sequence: TGTGCCTGGAGGGGGCTGAACACTGAAGCTTTCTTT.

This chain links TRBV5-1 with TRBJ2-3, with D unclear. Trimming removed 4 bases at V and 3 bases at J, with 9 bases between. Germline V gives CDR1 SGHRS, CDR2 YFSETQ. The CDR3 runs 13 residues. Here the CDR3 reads CASSDAVTDTQYF. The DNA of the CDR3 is TGCGCCAGCAGCGATGCGGTGACAGATACGCAGTATTTT.

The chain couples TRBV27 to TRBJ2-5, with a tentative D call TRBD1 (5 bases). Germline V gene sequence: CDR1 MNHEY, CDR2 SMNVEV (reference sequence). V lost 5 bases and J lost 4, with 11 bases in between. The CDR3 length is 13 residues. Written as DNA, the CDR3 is TGTGCCAGCAGTCACAGGATGAGAGAGACCCAGTACTTC. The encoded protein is CASSHRMRETQYF.

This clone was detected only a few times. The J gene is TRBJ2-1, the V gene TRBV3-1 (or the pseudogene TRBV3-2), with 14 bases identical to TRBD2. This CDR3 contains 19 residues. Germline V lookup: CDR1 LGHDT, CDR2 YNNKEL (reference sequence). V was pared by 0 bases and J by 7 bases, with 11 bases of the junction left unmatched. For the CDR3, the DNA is TGTGCCAGCAGCCAAGAGGGGGGGACTAGCGGGAGTTTGGGGAATGAGCAGTTCTTC. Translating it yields CASSQEGGTSGSLGNEQFF.

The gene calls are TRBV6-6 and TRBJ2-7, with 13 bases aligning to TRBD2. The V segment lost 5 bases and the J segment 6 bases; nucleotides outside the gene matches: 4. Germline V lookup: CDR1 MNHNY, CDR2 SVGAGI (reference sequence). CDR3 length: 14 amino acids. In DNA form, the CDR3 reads TGTGCCAGCAGTCGGACTAGCGGGAGCCCCGAGCAGTACTTC. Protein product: CASSRTSGSPEQYF.

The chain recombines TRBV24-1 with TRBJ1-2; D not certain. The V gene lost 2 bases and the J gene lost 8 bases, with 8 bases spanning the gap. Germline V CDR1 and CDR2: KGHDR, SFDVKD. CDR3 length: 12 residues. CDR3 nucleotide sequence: TGTGCCACCAGTGATTCCACTCGGGGCTACACCTTC. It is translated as CATSDSTRGYTF.

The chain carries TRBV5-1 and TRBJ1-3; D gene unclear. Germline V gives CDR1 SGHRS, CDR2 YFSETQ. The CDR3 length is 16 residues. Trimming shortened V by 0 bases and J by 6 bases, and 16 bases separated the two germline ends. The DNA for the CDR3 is TGCGCCAGCAGCTTGGCCTCTCCGGGATCGGCAAACACCATATATTTT. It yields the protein CASSLASPGSANTIYF.

The CDR3 DNA is TGTGCCAGCACCCAGTGGGACAGGGAGAACGAGCAGTACTTC. Its protein is CASTQWDRENEQYF. The chain joins TRBV5-5 to TRBJ2-7; 9 bases are shared with TRBD1. Germline CDR1 is SGHKS and CDR2 is YYEKEE (reference sequence). The CDR3 loop spans 14 amino acids. The ends lost 6 bases at V and 5 bases at J; junction bases unmatched: 9.

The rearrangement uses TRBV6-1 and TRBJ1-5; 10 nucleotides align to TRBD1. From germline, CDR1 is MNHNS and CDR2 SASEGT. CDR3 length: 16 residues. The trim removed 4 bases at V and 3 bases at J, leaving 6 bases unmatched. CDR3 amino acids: CASSARTGGDNQPQHF. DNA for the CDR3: TGTGCCAGCAGTGCTAGGACAGGGGGTGACAATCAGCCCCAGCATTTT.

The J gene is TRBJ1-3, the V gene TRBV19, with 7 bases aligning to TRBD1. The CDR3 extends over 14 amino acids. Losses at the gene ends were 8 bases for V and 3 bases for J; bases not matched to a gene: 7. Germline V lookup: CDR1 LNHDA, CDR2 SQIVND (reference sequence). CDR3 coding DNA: TGTGCCAGTCGCCGGACAGGCAATGGAAACACCATATATTTT. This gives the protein CASRRTGNGNTIYF.

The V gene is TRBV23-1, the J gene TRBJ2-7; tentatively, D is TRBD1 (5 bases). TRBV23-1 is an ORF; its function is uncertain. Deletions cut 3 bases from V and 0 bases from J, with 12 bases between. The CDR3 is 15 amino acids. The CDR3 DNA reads TGCGCCAGCAGTCACGTCAGTACAGGCTCCTACGAGCAGTACTTC. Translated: CASSHVSTGSYEQYF.

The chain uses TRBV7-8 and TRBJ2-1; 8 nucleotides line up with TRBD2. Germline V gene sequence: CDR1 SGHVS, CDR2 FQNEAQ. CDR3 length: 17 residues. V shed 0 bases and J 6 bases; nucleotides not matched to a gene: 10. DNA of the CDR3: TGTGCCAGCAGCTTAGCGCCCCAGCGGGAGCTGGCCAATGAGCAGTTCTTC. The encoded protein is CASSLAPQRELANEQFF.

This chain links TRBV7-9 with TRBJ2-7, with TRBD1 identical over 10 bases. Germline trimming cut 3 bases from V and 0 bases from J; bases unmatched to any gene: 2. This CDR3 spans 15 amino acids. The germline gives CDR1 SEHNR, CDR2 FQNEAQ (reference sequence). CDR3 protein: CASSLGQGSSYEQYF. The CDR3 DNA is TGTGCCAGCAGCTTGGGACAGGGGTCCTCCTACGAGCAGTACTTC. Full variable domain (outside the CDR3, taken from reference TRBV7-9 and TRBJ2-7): DTGVSQNPRHKITKRGQNVTFRCDPISEHNRLYWYRQTLGQGPEFLTYFQNEAQLEKSRLLSDRFSAERPKGSFSTLEIQRTEQGDSAMYLCASSLGQGSSYEQYFGPGTRLTVT.

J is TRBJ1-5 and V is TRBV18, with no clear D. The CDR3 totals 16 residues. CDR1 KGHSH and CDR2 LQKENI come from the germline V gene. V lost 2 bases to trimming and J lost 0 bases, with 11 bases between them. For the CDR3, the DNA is TGTGCCAGCTCACCAACCGCTGTCTATAGCAATCAGCCCCAGCATTTT. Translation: CASSPTAVYSNQPQHF.

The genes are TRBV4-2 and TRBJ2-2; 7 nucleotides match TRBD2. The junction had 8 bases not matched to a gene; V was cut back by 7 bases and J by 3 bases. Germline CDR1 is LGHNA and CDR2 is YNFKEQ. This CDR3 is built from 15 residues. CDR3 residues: CASTIERGHTGELFF. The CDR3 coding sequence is TGTGCCAGCACCATCGAGCGGGGACACACCGGGGAGCTGTTTTTT.

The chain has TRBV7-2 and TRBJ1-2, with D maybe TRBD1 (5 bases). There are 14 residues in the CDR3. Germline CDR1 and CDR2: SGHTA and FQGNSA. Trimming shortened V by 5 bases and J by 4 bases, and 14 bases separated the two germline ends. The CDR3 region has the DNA TGTGCCAGCAGCGCGGACAAGGCGATCTATGGCTACACCTTC. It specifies CASSADKAIYGYTF. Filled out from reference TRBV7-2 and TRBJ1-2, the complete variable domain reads GAGVSQSPSNKVTEKGKDVELRCDPISGHTALYWYRQSLGQGLEFLIYFQGNSAPDKSGLPSDRFSAERTGGSVSTLTIQRTQQEDSAVYLCASSADKAIYGYTFGSGTRLTVV.

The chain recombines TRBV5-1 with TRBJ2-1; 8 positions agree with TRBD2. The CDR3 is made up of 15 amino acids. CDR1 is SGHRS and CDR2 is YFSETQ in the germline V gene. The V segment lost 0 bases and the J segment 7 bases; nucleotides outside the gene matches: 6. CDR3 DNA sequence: TGCGCCAGCAGCTTGGGAACGGGAGGGCTAAATGAGCAGTTCTTC. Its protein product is CASSLGTGGLNEQFF.

This CDR3 reads CSASLADTDTQYF. CDR3 DNA: TGCAGTGCGAGTCTAGCGGACACAGATACGCAGTATTTT. This chain joins TRBV20-1 and TRBJ2-3; 7 bases are shared with TRBD2. In germline, CDR1 is DFQATT, CDR2 SNEGSKA (reference sequence). This CDR3 contains 13 residues. J lost 2 bases, V lost 6 bases, and 5 bases had no gene match.

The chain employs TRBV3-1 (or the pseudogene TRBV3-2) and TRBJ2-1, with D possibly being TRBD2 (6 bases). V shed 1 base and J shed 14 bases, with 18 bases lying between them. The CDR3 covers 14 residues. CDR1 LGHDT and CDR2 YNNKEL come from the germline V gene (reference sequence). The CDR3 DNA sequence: TGTGCCAGCAGCCAAGGGGTCGGGGGAGATCGGGAGTTCTTC. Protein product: CASSQGVGGDREFF.

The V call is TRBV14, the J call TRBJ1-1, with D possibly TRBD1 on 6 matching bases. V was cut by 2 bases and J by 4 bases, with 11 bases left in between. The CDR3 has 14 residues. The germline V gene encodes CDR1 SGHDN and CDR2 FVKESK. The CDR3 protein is CASSQITGPTEAFF. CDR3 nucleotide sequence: TGTGCCAGCAGCCAAATAACAGGGCCCACTGAAGCTTTCTTT.